The subject of this entry is one T cell receptor beta chain. Germline CDR1 DFQATT, CDR2 SNEGSKA (reference sequence). V lost 3 bases to trimming and J lost 6 bases, with 18 bases between them. This CDR3 has 16 amino acids. This record belongs to a study of blood T cell repertoires in COVID-19. The wider study: PBMCs, B-cell-depleted T cells, or T cells were the source of the cDNA or gDNA that made up the material.

The repertoire was sequenced with immunoSEQ multiplex PCR; TCRdb's copy has only in-frame clones and lacks some. Seen here are a few hundred thousand clones, about nine tenths observed once, and the top ten hold more than 9.5%. The gene calls are TRBV20-1 and TRBJ1-6; D gene ambiguous. The source material was peripheral blood. The origin of this receptor is a woman under 40 with COVID-19, enrolled during active disease. CDR3 residues: CSASQVRSAVNSPLHF. CDR3 DNA: TGCAGTGCTAGTCAAGTGCGGTCAGCAGTTAATTCACCCCTCCACTTT.